This record covers a single T cell receptor (beta chain). No antigen is known for it. This sample is drawn from a study of identical twins. Notes on the study in general: Out-of-frame alpha sequences shared by twins showed excess low generation probability. Beta out-of-frame sequences showed weaker excess twin sharing.

It was template switching that added a universal primer site, and there were unique molecular identifiers on the cDNA. MiXCR, run by TCRdb on the 5' RACE reads, gives a single entry per CDR3 protein. Of 200,000 to 250,000 distinct CDR3 sequences in the sample, approximately 8% are singletons; the top ten hold more than 5%. Each donor (without exception) was a healthy Caucasian. This CDR3 is 14 amino acids long. The V end lost 4 bases, the J end lost 4 bases, and 12 bases lay between the germline ends. The germline V gene encodes CDR1 SGDLS and CDR2 YYNGEE. In addition, the sample was reused for a study of yellow fever vaccine responses in identical twins.

Sequencing used CD8+ T cells sorted from blood. The chain joins TRBV9 to TRBJ1-5; D is uncertain. The sequence was collected from a woman aged 18-29 years in good health. The CDR3 sequence is CASSPGLQNQPQHF. The CDR3 coding sequence is TGTGCCAGCAGCCCCGGACTCCAGAATCAGCCCCAGCATTTT.